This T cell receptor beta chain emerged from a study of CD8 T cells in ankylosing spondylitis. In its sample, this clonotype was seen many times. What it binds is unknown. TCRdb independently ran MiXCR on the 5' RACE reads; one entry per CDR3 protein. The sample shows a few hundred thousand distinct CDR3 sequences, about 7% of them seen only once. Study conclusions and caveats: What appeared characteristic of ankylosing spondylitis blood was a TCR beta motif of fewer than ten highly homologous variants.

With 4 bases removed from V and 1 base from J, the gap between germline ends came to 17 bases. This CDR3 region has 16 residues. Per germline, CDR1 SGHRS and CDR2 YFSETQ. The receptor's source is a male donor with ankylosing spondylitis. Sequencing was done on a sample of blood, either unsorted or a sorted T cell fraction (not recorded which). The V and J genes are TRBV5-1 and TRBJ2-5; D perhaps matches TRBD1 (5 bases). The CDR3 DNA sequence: TGCGCCAGCAGCCCACCCCTTTCGGACATCCAAGAGACCCAGTACTTC. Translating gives CASSPPLSDIQETQYF.